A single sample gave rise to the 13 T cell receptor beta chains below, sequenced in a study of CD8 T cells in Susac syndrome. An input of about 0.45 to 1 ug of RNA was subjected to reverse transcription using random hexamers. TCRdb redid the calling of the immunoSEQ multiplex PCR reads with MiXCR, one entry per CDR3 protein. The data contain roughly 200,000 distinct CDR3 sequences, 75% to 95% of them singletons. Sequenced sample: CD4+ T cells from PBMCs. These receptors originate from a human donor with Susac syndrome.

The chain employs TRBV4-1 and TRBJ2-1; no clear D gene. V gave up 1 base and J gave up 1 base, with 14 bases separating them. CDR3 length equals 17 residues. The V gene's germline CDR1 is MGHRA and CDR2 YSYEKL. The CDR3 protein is CASSQADLGFSYNEQFF. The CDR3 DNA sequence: TGCGCCAGCAGCCAAGCTGATTTAGGGTTTTCCTACAATGAGCAGTTCTTC.

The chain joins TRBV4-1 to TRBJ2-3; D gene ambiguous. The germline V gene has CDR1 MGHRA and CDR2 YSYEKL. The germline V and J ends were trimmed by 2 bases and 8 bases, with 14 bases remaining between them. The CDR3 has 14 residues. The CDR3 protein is CASSQPWTSPTQYF. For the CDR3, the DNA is TGCGCCAGCAGCCAACCTTGGACCAGTCCTACGCAGTATTTT.

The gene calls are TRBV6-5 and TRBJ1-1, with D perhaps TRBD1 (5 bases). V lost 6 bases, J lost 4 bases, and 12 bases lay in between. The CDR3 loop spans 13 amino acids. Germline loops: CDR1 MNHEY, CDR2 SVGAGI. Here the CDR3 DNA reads TGTGCCAGCAGGTGGACGGGGGGCACTGAAGCTTTCTTT. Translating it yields CASRWTGGTEAFF.

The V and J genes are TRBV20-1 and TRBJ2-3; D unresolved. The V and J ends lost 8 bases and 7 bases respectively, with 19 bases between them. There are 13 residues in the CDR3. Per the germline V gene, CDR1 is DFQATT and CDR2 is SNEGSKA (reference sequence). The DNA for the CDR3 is TGCAGTCCAAGAGAACCCGGAACCTATACGCAGTATTTT. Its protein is CSPREPGTYTQYF.

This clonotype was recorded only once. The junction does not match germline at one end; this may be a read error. CDR3: CASSSDRRRESYNEQFF. CDR3 bases: TGTGCTAGCAGCTCGGACCGGAGACGGGAGTCCTACAATGAGCAGTTCTTC. This chain links TRBV7-7 with TRBJ2-1; the D gene is possibly TRBD2 (6 bases). CDR3 length equals 17 residues. Germline values: CDR1 SSHAT, CDR2 FNYEAQ (reference sequence).

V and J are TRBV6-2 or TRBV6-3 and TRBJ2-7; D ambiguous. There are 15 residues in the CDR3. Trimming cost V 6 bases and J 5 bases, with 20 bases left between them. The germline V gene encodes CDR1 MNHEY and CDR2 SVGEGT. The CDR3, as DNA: TGTGCCAGCAGCCCCGGACGTAGCCGAGCCCACGAGCAGTACTTC. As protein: CASSPGRSRAHEQYF.

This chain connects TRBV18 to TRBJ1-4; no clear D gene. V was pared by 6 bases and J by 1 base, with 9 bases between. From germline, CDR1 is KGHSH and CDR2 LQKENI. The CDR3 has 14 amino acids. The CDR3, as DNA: TGTGCCAGCTCTCCCGGACTAACTAATGAAAAACTGTTTTTT. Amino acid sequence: CASSPGLTNEKLFF.

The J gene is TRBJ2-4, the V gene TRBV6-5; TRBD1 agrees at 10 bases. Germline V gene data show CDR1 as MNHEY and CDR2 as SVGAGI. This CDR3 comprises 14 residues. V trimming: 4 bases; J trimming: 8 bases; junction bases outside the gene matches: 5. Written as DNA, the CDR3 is TGTGCCAGCAGTTCCCGACAGGGGGCGTACATTCAGTACTTC. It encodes CASSSRQGAYIQYF.

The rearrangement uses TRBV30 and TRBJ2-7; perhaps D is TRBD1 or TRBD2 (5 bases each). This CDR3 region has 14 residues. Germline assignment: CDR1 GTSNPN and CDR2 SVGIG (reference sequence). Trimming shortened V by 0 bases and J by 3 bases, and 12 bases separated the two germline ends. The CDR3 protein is CAWSVLGESYEQYF. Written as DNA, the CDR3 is TGTGCCTGGAGTGTACTGGGGGAGAGCTACGAGCAGTACTTC.

The CDR3 is CASSLGLAGLDTQYF. CDR3 nucleotide sequence: TGTGCCAGCAGCTTGGGACTAGCGGGATTAGATACGCAGTATTTT. V gene TRBV7-3 combines with J gene TRBJ2-3; 13 positions agree with TRBD2. After removal of 3 bases from V and 5 bases from J, the junction contained 2 bases not matched to a gene. Germline CDR1 is SGHTA and CDR2 is FQGTGA. The CDR3 extends over 15 amino acids.

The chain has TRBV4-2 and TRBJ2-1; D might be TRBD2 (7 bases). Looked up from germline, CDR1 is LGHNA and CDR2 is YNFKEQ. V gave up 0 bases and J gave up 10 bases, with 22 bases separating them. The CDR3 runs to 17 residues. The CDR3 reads CASSQDGGGGNVREQFF. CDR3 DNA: TGTGCCAGCAGCCAAGATGGAGGGGGGGGGAACGTCCGGGAGCAGTTCTTC.

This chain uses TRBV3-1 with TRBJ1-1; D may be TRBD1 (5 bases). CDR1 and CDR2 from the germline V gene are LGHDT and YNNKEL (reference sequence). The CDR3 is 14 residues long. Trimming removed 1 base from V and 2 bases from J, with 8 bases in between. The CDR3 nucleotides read TGTGCCAGCAGCCAAGGACAGCAAAACACTGAAGCTTTCTTT. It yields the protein CASSQGQQNTEAFF.

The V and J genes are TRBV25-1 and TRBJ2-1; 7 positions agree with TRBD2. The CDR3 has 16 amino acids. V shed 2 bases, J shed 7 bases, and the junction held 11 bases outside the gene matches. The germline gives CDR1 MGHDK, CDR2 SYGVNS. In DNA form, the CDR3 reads TGTGCCAGCAGTGAAAGTGTTAGGGCGGGAGTGAATGAGCAGTTCTTC. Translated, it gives CASSESVRAGVNEQFF.